This T cell receptor (beta chain) was recorded in a study of cytomegalovirus exposure and HLA in healthy donors. Germline assignment: CDR1 SEHNR and CDR2 FQNEAQ (reference sequence). CDR3 length: 14 residues. Trimming cost V 5 bases and J 7 bases, with 17 bases left between them. The study's findings and limits: Through in vitro validation, three CMV-associated chains were shown to be specific for CMV antigens. Despite most TCR sequences being rare, some public TCRs occurred in many donors. Immune exposure data for these donors was limited to CMV serostatus.

60 Vbeta and 13 Jbeta primers were used in PCR. Some clones are missing from TCRdb's copy, which holds only in-frame ones; the method was immunoSEQ multiplex PCR. The sample carries around 120,000 clones, approximately 84% recorded once. A single count supports this clone. The antigen is not known. The clonotype originates from a boy between 2 and 15 years old in good health and CMV-seronegative. The chain carries TRBV7-9 and TRBJ2-5; D may be TRBD2 (6 bases). The sample taken for sequencing was PBMCs. This chain's CDR3 is CASSPEGGLGTQYF. The CDR3 nucleotides are TGTGCCAGCAGCCCAGAGGGAGGACTGGGGACCCAGTACTTC.